A selection of T cell receptor beta chains follows, all from one sample in a study of CD8 T cells in Susac syndrome. TCRdb re-called the immunoSEQ multiplex PCR reads with MiXCR, one entry per CDR3 protein. Of under 85,000 distinct CDR3 sequences listed, about 94% are singletons. The source material was CD8+ T cells from PBMCs. The receptors originated from a human donor with multiple sclerosis. Each CDR3 is given with its conserved first and last residue. Fields, in order: CDR3 length, D gene, V gene, J gene, clone size, CDR3 protein, CDR3 DNA. The D gene is left open where the match is weak. The size field is filled for only some rows; it gives once, few, many or a size class.

15	.	TRBV5-4	TRBJ2-1	.	CASSLAGQAYNEQFF	TGTGCCAGCAGTTTAGCGGGACAGGCCTACAATGAGCAGTTCTTC
12	TRBD2	TRBV29-1	TRBJ2-1	.	CSAGGGDNEQFF	TGCAGCGCGGGAGGGGGAGACAATGAGCAGTTCTTC
18	.	TRBV29-1	TRBJ2-2	.	CSVEDSRHSEGWTGELFF	TGCAGCGTTGAAGATTCGCGCCACTCCGAGGGATGGACCGGGGAGCTGTTTTTT
16	.	TRBV7-9	TRBJ2-7	once	CASSLRVGRPSYEQYF	TGTGCCAGCAGCTTAAGGGTGGGGCGACCCTCCTACGAGCAGTACTTC
14	.	TRBV6-5	TRBJ1-5	once	CASSYSAGNQPQHF	TGTGCCAGCAGTTACTCGGCCGGCAATCAGCCCCAGCATTTT
15	.	TRBV27	TRBJ2-5	.	CASSPPLGNQETQYF	TGTGCCAGCAGTCCCCCGCTGGGGAATCAAGAGACCCAGTACTTC
15	.	TRBV5-1	TRBJ2-7	.	CASSLAGRGGYEQYF	TGCGCCAGCAGCTTGGCTGGCCGGGGAGGCTACGAGCAGTACTTC
15	.	TRBV7-9	TRBJ2-7	.	CASSAQLAPLYEQYF	TGTGCCAGCAGCGCCCAACTAGCACCCCTCTACGAGCAGTACTTC
12	.	TRBV7-3	TRBJ1-5	.	CAGCRDDQPQHF	TGTGCTGGGTGCAGGGACGATCAGCCCCAGCATTTT
18	.	TRBV5-1	TRBJ2-7	.	CASRNRDQNFMSLPEQYF	TGCGCCAGCAGAAACCGGGACCAAAATTTCATGTCGCTTCCCGAGCAGTACTTC
15	TRBD2	TRBV7-3	TRBJ2-5	once	CASSFLSGSKETQYF	TGTGCCAGCAGCTTCCTAAGCGGGAGTAAAGAGACCCAGTACTTC
14	.	TRBV2	TRBJ2-7	once	CASSELVERYEQYF	TGTGCCAGCAGTGAATTGGTCGAGAGATACGAGCAGTACTTC
11	.	TRBV20-1	TRBJ2-7	.	CSALARPEQYF	TGCAGTGCGTTAGCCAGACCCGAGCAGTACTTC
16	TRBD1	TRBV7-9	TRBJ2-7	.	CASSLATGVLSYEQYF	TGTGCCAGCAGCTTAGCCACAGGGGTTTTGTCCTACGAGCAGTACTTC
14	.	TRBV12-3/TRBV12-4	TRBJ2-7	.	CASSLESTVYEQYF	TGTGCCAGCAGTTTAGAGAGCACGGTCTACGAGCAGTACTTC
10	.	TRBV29-1	TRBJ2-7	.	CSVVSYEQYF	TGCAGCGTAGTTTCTTACGAGCAGTACTTC
14	.	TRBV9	TRBJ2-7	.	CASSVGQEASEQYF	TGTGCCAGCAGCGTAGGACAGGAAGCGTCCGAGCAGTACTTC